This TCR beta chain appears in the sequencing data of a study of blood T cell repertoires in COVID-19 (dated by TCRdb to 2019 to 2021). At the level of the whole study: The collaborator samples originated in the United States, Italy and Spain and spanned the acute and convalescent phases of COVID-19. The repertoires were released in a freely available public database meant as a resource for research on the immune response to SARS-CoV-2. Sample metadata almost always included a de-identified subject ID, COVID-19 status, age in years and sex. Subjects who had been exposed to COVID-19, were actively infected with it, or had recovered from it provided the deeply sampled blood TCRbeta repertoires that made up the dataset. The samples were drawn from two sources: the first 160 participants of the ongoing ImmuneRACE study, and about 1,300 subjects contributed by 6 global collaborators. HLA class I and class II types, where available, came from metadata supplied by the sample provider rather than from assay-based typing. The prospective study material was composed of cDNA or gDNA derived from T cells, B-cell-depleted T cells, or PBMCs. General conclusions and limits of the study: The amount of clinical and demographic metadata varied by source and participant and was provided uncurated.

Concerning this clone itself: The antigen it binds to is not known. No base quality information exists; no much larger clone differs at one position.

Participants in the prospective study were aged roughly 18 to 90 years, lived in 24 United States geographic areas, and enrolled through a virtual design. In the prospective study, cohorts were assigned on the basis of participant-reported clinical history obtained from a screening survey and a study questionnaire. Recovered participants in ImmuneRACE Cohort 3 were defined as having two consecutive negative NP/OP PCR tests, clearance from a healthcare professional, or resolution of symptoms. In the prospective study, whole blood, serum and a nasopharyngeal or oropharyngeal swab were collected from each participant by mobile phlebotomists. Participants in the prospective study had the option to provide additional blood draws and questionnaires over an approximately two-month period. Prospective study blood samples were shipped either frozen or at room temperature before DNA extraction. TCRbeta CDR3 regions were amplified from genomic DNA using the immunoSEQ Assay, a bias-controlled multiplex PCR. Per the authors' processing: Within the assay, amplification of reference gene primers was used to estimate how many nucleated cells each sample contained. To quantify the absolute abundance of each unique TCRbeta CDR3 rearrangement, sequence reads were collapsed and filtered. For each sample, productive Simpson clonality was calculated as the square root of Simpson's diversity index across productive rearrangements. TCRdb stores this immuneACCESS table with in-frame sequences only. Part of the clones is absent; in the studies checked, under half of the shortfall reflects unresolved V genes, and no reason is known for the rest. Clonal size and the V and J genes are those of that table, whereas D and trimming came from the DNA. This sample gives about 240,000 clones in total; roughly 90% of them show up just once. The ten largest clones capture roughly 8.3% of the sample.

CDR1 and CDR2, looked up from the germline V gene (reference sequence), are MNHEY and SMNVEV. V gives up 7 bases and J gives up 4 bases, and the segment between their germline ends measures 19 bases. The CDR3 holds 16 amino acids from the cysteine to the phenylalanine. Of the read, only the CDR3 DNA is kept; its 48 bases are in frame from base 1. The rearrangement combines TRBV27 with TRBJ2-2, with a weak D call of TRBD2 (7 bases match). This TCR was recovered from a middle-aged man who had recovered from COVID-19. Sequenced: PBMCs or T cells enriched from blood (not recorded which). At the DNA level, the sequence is TGTGCCAGCACCAGAGTGGGGGGGCCGGCCACCGGGGAGCTGTTTTTT. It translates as CASTRVGGPATGELFF.